This T cell receptor (beta chain) was sequenced during a study of regulatory T cells in long-lasting Graves disease (dated by TCRdb to the early 2020s). Concerning the study at large: Patients with newly diagnosed Graves' disease had been on antithyroid drugs for under 3 months. The study was registered as a clinical trial and conducted in China. TCR sequencing covered some 13 persistent and roughly 20 newly diagnosed Graves' disease patients, 33 samples in total. This study used TCR sequencing and RNA sequencing of peripheral blood to compare persistent Graves' disease patients against newly diagnosed Graves' disease patients.

What the work shows at the level of the full study, not this receptor alone: The small sample size was acknowledged by the authors as a limitation that may reduce accuracy. Only peripheral blood was studied, because thyroid tissue, the primary lesion, was inaccessible. Compared with newly diagnosed patients, persistent Graves' disease patients had lower TCR Shannon entropy and fewer highly expanded clones, which suggests clonal expansion. Preferential use of TRBV28, TRBJ1-2 and TRBJ2-5 was observed in persistent disease, whereas TRBV20-1 and TRBJ2-1 were favored in newly diagnosed disease. Sequencing and analysis were restricted to the TCR beta chain. Persistent patients shared more public clonotypes among themselves (around 2,500) than newly diagnosed patients did (over 900).

From the cysteine up to the phenylalanine, the CDR3 has a length of 16 residues. Only the CDR3 part of the read is kept: 48 bases, read in frame from the first base. The germline V gene (reference sequence) gives CDR1 as MNHEY and CDR2 as SMNVEV. V loses 6 bases at its end and J loses 4 bases; junction bases beyond the gene matches: 10. This clonotype appeared many times. Its antigen specificity is not known. Nothing much larger sits one base from this clone, and base qualities are not available. The method behind the library was multiplex PCR. For sequencing, an Illumina HiSeq 4000 was employed. CDR3 regions were amplified by Arm-PCR with iRepertoire HTBI primers to construct TCR beta libraries. PCR products were gel purified before sequencing. As for the authors' bioinformatics: A total of roughly 67 TRBV and 14 TRBJ segments were identified across samples and were used for gene usage analysis of CDR3 amino acid clonotypes. COPE and FqMerger were used to merge filtered high-quality paired reads into contigs. BLAST was used to align contigs to IMGT TRBV, TRBD and TRBJ reference genes, with CDR3 defined following IMGT. Any clonotype with a frequency above 0.1% was counted as a highly expanded clone. Shannon entropy served as the measure of repertoire diversity, while the Gini coefficient captured V-J evenness. Public clonotypes were defined as clonotypes shared by more than one individual. TCRdb itself trimmed the public reads at Q25 with fastp, ran MiXCR and retained productive beta chains. When rows share a CDR3 protein, they turn into one entry using the most common DNA and genes. These V and J calls rely on TCRdb rather than the paper's analysis. The sample yields about 540,000 distinct CDR3 sequences; approximately 12% were counted once. The ten top clones hold roughly a tenth of the sample.

What the time point label conveys for this sample: newly diagnosed GD, antithyroid drugs for less than 3 months. For both TCR sequencing and RNA sequencing, RNA was extracted from PBMCs using TRIzol. The diagnosis of Graves' disease followed American Thyroid Association guidelines. Patients were recruited from an endocrinology department in Xi'an, China. Each patient gave approximately 9.7 milliliters of peripheral blood, collected in an EDTA anticoagulant tube. Ficoll Paque Plus density gradient separation was used to isolate PBMCs, and no additional T cell sorting was done. An Agilent 2100 Bioanalyzer and agarose gel were used to assess RNA quality, and a NanoDrop 2000 was used to measure RNA concentration. The data were also submitted as part of a second study, on T cells in Graves' hyperthyroidism and ophthalmopathy. According to the second study: Graves' hyperthyroidism was defined as stable when no progression to ophthalmopathy occurred over 18 months of follow-up. Hyperthyroidism patients were newly diagnosed, had a disease duration of under 2 months, and were aged 18 to 65 years. Exclusion was applied to patients with uncontrolled infections, other autoimmune diseases, pregnancy or lactation. Diagnoses relied on clinical symptoms, serum thyroxine and TRAb, thyroid ultrasound and orbital computed tomography. The first round of RT-PCR for the TCR CDR3 was performed with the HTBI primer set and the Qiagen OneStep RT-PCR kit. Most expanded thyroid clonotypes (frequency above 0.001) were also detected in blood, a finding suggesting that blood repertoires may reflect thyroid immune responses. In cross-validation, a model built on a 13 V-J signature told ophthalmopathy apart from stable hyperthyroidism with 85% to 90% sensitivity and approximately 84% specificity, and in testing the same model reached 80%/75%. In validation, the model predicted progression to ophthalmopathy with 55% to 71% sensitivity and roughly 75% specificity, a median of 6.5 months before onset. To identify TCR V-J signatures that set the groups apart, the researchers used a discovery cohort of 100 or so patients, made up of under 50 with Graves' ophthalmopathy and about 60 with stable Graves' hyperthyroidism. Prospective prediction of ophthalmopathy was tested in an independent validation cohort of approximately 19 hyperthyroidism patients and 15 to 17 patients who later progressed to ophthalmopathy. The approximately 97 discovery patients were randomly divided into training and test sets at a 7:3 ratio. In addition, the study compared T-cell repertoires in thyroid tissue and in blood from over 5 Graves' hyperthyroidism patients. After blood sampling, hyperthyroidism patients were treated with methimazole at a starting dose of 30 mg daily, and ophthalmopathy patients were treated with high-dose intravenous methylprednisolone. The libraries were constructed in a second round of multiplex PCR and then size-selected and purified. The libraries were sequenced on an Illumina HiSeq2000 using paired-end 100 bp reads. SOAPnuke was used to process the raw data, throwing out any read that contained adapters or uncalled bases, had a mean Phred below 15, or lacked an exact constant-primer or identifier match. COPE v1.2.5 was used to merge the high-quality paired reads, and each unique nucleotide sequence was defined as a clonotype. Clonotypes were aligned to IMGT TRBV, TRBD and TRBJ reference segments using MiTCR v1.1. Analysis was restricted to V-J combinations with a frequency above 0.0001, which covered 99.2% of repertoires. The TCS score was defined as the ratio of F50 (clonal expansion) to E x V (chaos), calculated using BLOSUM62-based TCRdist between CDR3 peptides within each V-J. Welch's t-statistics and random forest reduced 514 V-J features to about 13, which were used in a naive Bayes classifier (R e1071). Sample size was not statistically predetermined, and blinding of investigators to group allocation was not performed. According to the paper, TCR Vbeta CDR3 sequencing was carried out on more than 120 peripheral blood samples, which came from fewer than 50 ophthalmopathy, around 74 hyperthyroidism and roughly 17 progressor patients.

The chain couples TRBV27 to TRBJ1-2; the central 11 bases match TRBD1. The sequence came from a man younger than 45 with Graves disease. Donor details come from another sample of the same person, matched by shared clones. Sequences were derived from peripheral blood mononuclear cells (PBMCs), sampled at new diagnosis, from a patient treated with antithyroid drugs. The nucleotide sequence reads TGTGCCAGCAGCCCAACAGCCGGGACAGGGGGCTATGGCTACACCTTC. Its translation reads: CASSPTAGTGGYGYTF.